The 7 T cell receptor beta chains listed next were all sequenced from one sample in a study of blood T cell repertoires in COVID-19. Data came from immunoSEQ multiplex PCR; TCRdb stores just in-frame clones and leaves some out. The table records 29,000 or so clones, roughly three quarters of them present only once. What was sequenced was peripheral blood. The receptor set was obtained from a woman in her seventies with acute or convalescent COVID-19.

The chain combines TRBV18 with TRBJ1-4; 9 bases map to TRBD1. V was pared by 3 bases and J by 5 bases, with 4 bases of the junction left unmatched. The CDR3 is made up of 15 amino acids. Germline V gives CDR1 KGHSH, CDR2 LQKENI. CDR3 in DNA: TGTGCCAGCTCACCGCTAGACAGGGGGAATGAAAAACTGTTTTTT. Its translation: CASSPLDRGNEKLFF. Using reference TRBV18 and TRBJ1-4 for the parts outside the CDR3, the full variable domain is NAGVMQNPRHLVRRRGQEARLRCSPMKGHSHVYWYRQLPEEGLKFMVYLQKENIIDESGMPKERFSAEFPKEGPSILRIQQVVRGDSAAYFCASSPLDRGNEKLFFGSGTQLSVL.

This clone was detected once. The V call is TRBV7-9, the J call TRBJ2-7, with 9 bases aligning to TRBD1. Germline CDR1 is SEHNR and CDR2 is FQNEAQ (reference sequence). J gave up 5 bases and V 5 bases, and 10 bases lay outside the gene matches. The CDR3 is made up of 15 amino acids. CDR3 sequence reads: CASSPPGTGFHEQYF. The DNA for the CDR3 is TGTGCCAGCAGCCCCCCTGGGACAGGGTTCCACGAGCAGTACTTC. Looking up the rest from reference TRBV7-9 and TRBJ2-7 gives the full variable domain: DTGVSQNPRHKITKRGQNVTFRCDPISEHNRLYWYRQTLGQGPEFLTYFQNEAQLEKSRLLSDRFSAERPKGSFSTLEIQRTEQGDSAMYLCASSPPGTGFHEQYFGPGTRLTVT.

The chain uses TRBV2 and TRBJ1-5; perhaps TRBD1 as D (5 bases). This CDR3 is 13 amino acids long. V was trimmed by 6 bases and J by 3 bases, leaving 9 bases between them. Germline-derived CDR1 and CDR2 are SNHLY and FYNNEI. Here the CDR3 DNA reads TGTGCCAGCAGCGGGACTTTCAATCAGCCCCAGCATTTT. It translates to CASSGTFNQPQHF.

The rearrangement joins TRBV5-6 to TRBJ2-5; D is perhaps TRBD2 (5 bases). Trimming left V 4 bases short and J 5 bases short, with 15 bases between. Germline loops: CDR1 SGHDT, CDR2 YYEEEE. The CDR3 sequence is 14 residues long. CDR3 bases: TGTGCCAGCAGCGGAGGTGGGGATTGGGAGACCCAGTACTTC. This translates into CASSGGGDWETQYF.

The chain couples TRBV5-4 to TRBJ2-3, with 9 nucleotides matching TRBD2. Trimming removed 4 bases from V and 1 base from J; junction bases left unmatched: 7. CDR3 length equals 16 residues. CDR1 and CDR2 (germline): SGHNT, YYREEE (reference sequence). CDR3 DNA: TGTGCCAGCAGCGATAGCGGGAGTAGCGGCACAGATACGCAGTATTTT. This translates into CASSDSGSSGTDTQYF.

The sample holds a few counts of this clone. This chain joins TRBV6-5 and TRBJ2-7; 8 nucleotides agree with TRBD1. This CDR3 has 16 residues. The germline gives CDR1 MNHEY, CDR2 SVGAGI. The V segment lost 0 bases and the J segment 7 bases; nucleotides outside the gene matches: 11. The CDR3 spells CASSYSTDRGLGEQYF. CDR3 sequence (DNA): TGTGCCAGCAGTTACTCGACCGACAGGGGTTTAGGTGAGCAGTACTTC.

V gene TRBV3-1 (or the pseudogene TRBV3-2) combines with J gene TRBJ2-3, with 9 bases fitting TRBD2. This CDR3 has 17 residues. After removal of 0 bases from V and 4 bases from J, the junction contained 8 bases not matched to a gene. Germline-derived CDR1 and CDR2 are LGHDT and YNNKEL (reference sequence). Here the CDR3 reads CASSQDGAGGLSDTQYF. The CDR3 nucleotides are TGTGCCAGCAGCCAAGATGGCGCGGGGGGGTTATCAGATACGCAGTATTTT.